The rows below give T cell receptor beta chains drawn from one sample of a study of OX40 agonist ivuxolimab in advanced cancers. Some clones are missing from TCRdb's copy, which holds only in-frame ones; the method was immunoSEQ multiplex PCR. The sample includes about 73,000 clones, 85% to 90% seen only once; the top ten take approximately 0.8%. This specimen was CD4+ or CD8+ T cells sorted from blood, taken in a trial of the OX40 agonist ivuxolimab. The receptors were gathered from an adult with an advanced solid tumor such as melanoma, head and neck, liver or kidney cancer. The CDR3 runs from the conserved cysteine through the conserved F or W. D genes are given only for firm matches.

j_gene	d_gene	v_gene	CDR3aa
TRBJ1-4	-	TRBV2	CASRAGRALNEKLFF
TRBJ1-5	-	TRBV18	CASSPSRNQPQHF
TRBJ2-1	-	TRBV11-3	CASSSGRLRLNEQFF
TRBJ2-7	TRBD1	TRBV4-2	CASSPPGQDKLYEQYF
TRBJ1-2	TRBD1	TRBV27	CASRKDRDYGYTF
TRBJ2-2	-	TRBV28	CAWTDNTGELFF
TRBJ1-1	-	TRBV18	CASSPPVAAQAFF
TRBJ1-1	-	TRBV6-1	CASRDRPWDTEAFF
TRBJ2-2	-	TRBV11-2	CASSSLTGRGGELFF
TRBJ2-6	-	TRBV5-1	CASSNGAGANVLTF
TRBJ1-5	-	TRBV19	CASIKGTGDNQPQHF
TRBJ2-2	-	TRBV6-1	CASRWGQNTGELFF
TRBJ2-3	-	TRBV10-3	CAISQVVTDTQYF
TRBJ1-1	-	TRBV29-1	CSVGVDVRAEAFF
TRBJ1-5	-	TRBV5-5	CASSPFAGNQPQHF
TRBJ2-2	TRBD1	TRBV28	CASRASGTGTLGELFF
TRBJ2-1	-	TRBV7-8	CASSLLRDSSYNEQFF